A selection of T cell receptor beta chains follows, all from one sample in a study of cytomegalovirus exposure and HLA in healthy donors. The repertoire was sequenced with immunoSEQ multiplex PCR; TCRdb's copy has only in-frame clones and lacks some. The sample has some 130,000 clones; around 77% are singletons. The sequenced material came from PBMCs. These receptors were obtained from a woman aged 45-65 years in good health and CMV-seronegative. Each CDR3 is given with its conserved first and last residue. The D gene is left open where the match is weak. For some rows the clone size is stated as once, few or many, or as a class when expanded; others skip it.

abundance,v_gene,d_gene,j_gene,CDR3nt,CDR3aa
NA,TRBV7-2,TRBD1,TRBJ1-5,TGTGCCAGCAGCTGGGACAGGGGGCAGCCCCAGCATTTT,CASSWDRGQPQHF
NA,TRBV21-1,NA,TRBJ2-2,TGTGCCAGCAGCCGGCCCGGGGGTGAGACCGGGGAGCTGTTTTTT,CASSRPGGETGELFF
NA,TRBV18,NA,TRBJ1-1,TGTGCCAGCTCACCAGGGAACAGGGAATTTGAGAAAGCTTTCTTT,CASSPGNREFEKAFF
NA,TRBV5-4,NA,TRBJ2-1,TGTGCCAGCAGCTTGCCCCAGGGGAATGAGCAGTTCTTC,CASSLPQGNEQFF
few,TRBV6-1,NA,TRBJ1-1,TGTGCCAGCAGTGACAGCGCGAACACTGAAGCTTTCTTT,CASSDSANTEAFF
NA,TRBV30,NA,TRBJ1-5,TGTGCCTGGAGTGATATAAATCAGCCCCAGCATTTT,CAWSDINQPQHF
few,TRBV28,TRBD1,TRBJ2-1,TGTGCCAGCAGTCCTGGGACAGTGACCTACAATGAGCAGTTCTTC,CASSPGTVTYNEQFF
NA,TRBV30,TRBD2,TRBJ2-3,TGTGCCTGGTCGGTCGCGGGAGGCACAGATACGCAGTATTTT,CAWSVAGGTDTQYF
NA,TRBV20-1,NA,TRBJ2-3,TGCAGTGCACCAGACAGGTGGTCGCAGTATTTT,CSAPDRWSQYF
few,TRBV10-3,TRBD2,TRBJ2-1,TGTGCCATCAGTCGGACTAGCGGATCTTCCTACAATGAGCAGTTCTTC,CAISRTSGSSYNEQFF
NA,TRBV7-7,TRBD1,TRBJ2-7,TGTGCTAGCAGCTTAGCGGGACAGGGGGCTTTCTCCTACGAGCAGTACTTC,CASSLAGQGAFSYEQYF
NA,TRBV5-1,NA,TRBJ1-5,TGCGCCAGCAGCTTAACAGGGTACGGCAATCAGCCCCAGCATTTT,CASSLTGYGNQPQHF
NA,TRBV5-1,NA,TRBJ2-2,TGCGCCAGCAGCTTGTTCGGGAGTTTGACCGGGGAGCTGTTTTTT,CASSLFGSLTGELFF
NA,TRBV15,TRBD1,TRBJ1-5,TGTGCCACCACGACAGGGGGCGGGTATGGGATGCAGCCCCAGCATTTT,CATTTGGGYGMQPQHF
few,TRBV30,NA,TRBJ1-1,TGTGCCTGGAGTGTACTCGGGGGTACAACCTTCTTT,CAWSVLGGTTFF
NA,TRBV7-2,NA,TRBJ1-5,TGTGCCAGCAGCTTATTTGAGGGAGGACAGCCCCAGCATTTT,CASSLFEGGQPQHF
NA,TRBV18,TRBD1,TRBJ2-5,TGTGCCAGCTCACCAATGGGACAGCCACTTCAAGAGACCCAGTACTTC,CASSPMGQPLQETQYF
NA,TRBV19,NA,TRBJ1-2,TGTGCCAGTAATACCAGGGGATATGGCTACCCCTTC,CASNTRGYGYPF
NA,TRBV4-2,NA,TRBJ1-2,TGTGCCAGCAGCCAAGGGCTGGGGCAGCCGCCTGGAGGCTACACCTTC,CASSQGLGQPPGGYTF
NA,TRBV11-1,TRBD1,TRBJ1-1,TGTGCCAGCAGCTTAGGACAGGGCATGAACACTGAAGCTTTCTTT,CASSLGQGMNTEAFF
NA,TRBV15,NA,TRBJ1-6,TGTGCCACCAGCAGAGAACGGTCACCCCTCCACTTT,CATSRERSPLHF
NA,TRBV5-1,TRBD2,TRBJ2-3,TGCGCCAGCAGCAAGAGGGGACGGGGGGAAAGCACAGATACGCAGTATTTT,CASSKRGRGESTDTQYF
NA,TRBV30,NA,TRBJ1-1,TGTGCCTGGAACTATGCGTCGAACACTGAAGCTTTCTTT,CAWNYASNTEAFF
NA,TRBV18,TRBD2,TRBJ2-1,TGTGCCAGCTCACCAGGGGGACTAGCGGGGGTGAGCTCCTACAATGAGCAGTTCTTC,CASSPGGLAGVSSYNEQFF
NA,TRBV6-5,TRBD2,TRBJ2-7,TGTGCCAGCCGGACTAGCGGGAGGACCGAGCAGTACTTC,CASRTSGRTEQYF
NA,TRBV7-3,TRBD1,TRBJ1-2,TGTGCCAGCATCGAAGGGGGCAGGTTTAGCGACTATGGCTACACCTTC,CASIEGGRFSDYGYTF
NA,TRBV28,TRBD1,TRBJ2-7,TGTGCCAGCAGAAAAAGGGACAGGGGGTTCCCTTACGAGCAGTACTTC,CASRKRDRGFPYEQYF
few,TRBV19,TRBD2,TRBJ2-1,TGTGCCAGCGGGACTAGCGGGAGTGGGCCCTACAATGAGCAGTTCTTC,CASGTSGSGPYNEQFF
NA,TRBV25-1,NA,TRBJ1-1,TGTGCCAGCAGTGAATGGGGAGTCCTCGGTACTGAAGCTTTCTTT,CASSEWGVLGTEAFF
NA,TRBV4-3,NA,TRBJ2-7,TGCGCCAGCAGCCAAGATCAAGGAGATCCCTCCTACGAGCAGTACTTC,CASSQDQGDPSYEQYF
NA,TRBV5-5,NA,TRBJ1-2,TGTGCCAGCAGTTTGGTTGAGGGGGGGGTCTATGGCTACCCCTTC,CASSLVEGGVYGYPF
NA,TRBV5-1,TRBD1,TRBJ1-1,TGCGCCAGCAGCCTCGAATCACAGGGGGCAGGAACTGAAGCTTTCTTT,CASSLESQGAGTEAFF
NA,TRBV12-5,TRBD2,TRBJ2-3,TGTGCTAGTGGTTTGAGACTAGCGGGAGGGGTAGCAGATACGCAGTATTTT,CASGLRLAGGVADTQYF
once,TRBV27,TRBD2,TRBJ2-1,TGTGCCAGCAGTTATCGACTAGCGGGAGGCTTAAATGAGCAGTTCTTC,CASSYRLAGGLNEQFF
NA,TRBV7-2,TRBD2,TRBJ2-1,TGTGCCAGCAGCTCATACGGGACTACCTACAATGAGCAGTTCTTC,CASSSYGTTYNEQFF
NA,TRBV2,TRBD2,TRBJ2-2,TGTGCCAGCAGGGAAGCGGGAGGGTACACCGGGGAGCTGTTTTTT,CASREAGGYTGELFF
NA,TRBV11-2,TRBD1,TRBJ2-7,TGTGCCAGCAGCTTCCAACAGGGGCCTAAACCGCAATACGAGCAGTACTTC,CASSFQQGPKPQYEQYF
NA,TRBV15,TRBD2,TRBJ2-1,TGTGCCACCACCCATCCCGGACTAGCGGAAAATTACAATGAGCAGTTCTTC,CATTHPGLAENYNEQFF
NA,TRBV4-1,NA,TRBJ2-5,TGCGCTTCCAGGGCCGGGAGTGGAGAGACCCAGTACTTC,CASRAGSGETQYF
NA,TRBV2,TRBD2,TRBJ2-1,TGTGCCAGCAGTGGACAACTAGCGGCTGAGCAGTTCTTC,CASSGQLAAEQFF